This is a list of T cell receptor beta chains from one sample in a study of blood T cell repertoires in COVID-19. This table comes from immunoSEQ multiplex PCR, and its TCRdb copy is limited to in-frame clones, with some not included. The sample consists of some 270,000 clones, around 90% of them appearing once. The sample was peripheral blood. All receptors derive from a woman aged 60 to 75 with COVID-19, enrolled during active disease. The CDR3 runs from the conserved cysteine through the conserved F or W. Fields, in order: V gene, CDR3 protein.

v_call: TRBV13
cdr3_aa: CASSTGHLNTEAFF

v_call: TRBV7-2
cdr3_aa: CASNPTGPTGNTIYF

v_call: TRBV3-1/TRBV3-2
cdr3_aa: CASSQPLAGVDTGELFF

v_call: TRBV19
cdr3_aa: CASSIDLRNIQYF

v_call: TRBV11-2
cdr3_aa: CASSSEGRDTEAFF

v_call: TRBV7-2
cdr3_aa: CASTQQIQQGYEQYF

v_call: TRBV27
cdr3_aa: CASSPRLGTNEKLFF

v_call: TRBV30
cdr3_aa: CAWSSGTSGGTETQYF

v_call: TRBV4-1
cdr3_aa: CASSQGQAGYQPQHF

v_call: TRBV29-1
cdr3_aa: CSVVTRLTGHEQYF

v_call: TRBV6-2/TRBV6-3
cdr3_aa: CASSYVADSPLHF

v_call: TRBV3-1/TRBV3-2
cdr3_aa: CASSQDWGAQHF

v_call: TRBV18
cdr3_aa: CASSPQAQGPGYTF

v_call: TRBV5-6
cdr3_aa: CASSPDGGGLSGNTIYF

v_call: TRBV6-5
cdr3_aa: CASSYSMPGNEQFF

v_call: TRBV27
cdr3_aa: CASSLLQGAGQDEQYF

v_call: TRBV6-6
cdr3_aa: CASSGGRTSGANVLTF

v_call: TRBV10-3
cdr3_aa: CAIRPGTSIQETQYF

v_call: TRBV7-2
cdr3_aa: CASSVNRGTGELFF

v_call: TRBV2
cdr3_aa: CASRVTGTGEKLFF

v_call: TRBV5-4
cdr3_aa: CASSKDRGQSYGYTF

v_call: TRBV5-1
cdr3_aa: CASSLDAGASYEQYF

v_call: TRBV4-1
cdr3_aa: CASSQSGQGNTEAFF

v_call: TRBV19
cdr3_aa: CASSEDRVGGETQYF

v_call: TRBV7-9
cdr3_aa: CASSSSVSGLAEAFF

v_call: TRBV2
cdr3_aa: CASSAETGQLKAFF

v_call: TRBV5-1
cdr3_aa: CASSFVDSMTEAFF

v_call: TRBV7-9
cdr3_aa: CASSFRRTNYGYTF

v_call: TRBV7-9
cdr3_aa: CASSFTGNSEQFF

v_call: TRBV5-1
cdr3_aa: CASATERAHYEQYF

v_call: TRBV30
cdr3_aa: CAWSDSRNTEAFF

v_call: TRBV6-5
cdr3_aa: CASSSRPGGGTQYF

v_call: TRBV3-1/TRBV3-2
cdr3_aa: CASSQDRVGGERGYTF

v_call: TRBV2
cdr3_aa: CASYRINYGYTF

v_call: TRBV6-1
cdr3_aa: CASSERRDEQFF

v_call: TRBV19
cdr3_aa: CASSRSQGNGYTF

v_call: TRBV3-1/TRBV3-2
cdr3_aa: CASSRGRQGGYSPLHF

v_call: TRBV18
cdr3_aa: CASSPPGGNQPQHF

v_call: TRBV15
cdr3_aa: CATSNSGSSASYGYTF

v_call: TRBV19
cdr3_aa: CASSMGQVYGYTF

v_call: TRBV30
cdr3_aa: CAWNRRASGRTYNEQFF